This entry lists 19 T cell receptor beta chains sequenced from one sample in a study of blood T cell repertoires in COVID-19. Some clones are missing from TCRdb's copy, which holds only in-frame ones; the method was immunoSEQ multiplex PCR. The sample includes 200,000 to 300,000 clones, more than 75% of them seen just once. Input material: peripheral blood. The receptors come from a woman aged 60-75 years with COVID-19, enrolled during active disease.

The chain joins TRBV27 to TRBJ1-2; perhaps TRBD1 as D (6 bases). V dropped 0 bases and J dropped 6 bases, with 14 bases sitting between them. The germline V gene encodes CDR1 MNHEY and CDR2 SMNVEV (reference sequence). There are 15 residues in the CDR3. Written as DNA, the CDR3 is TGTGCCAGCAGTTTATCGCTCCAGGGGACAAATGGCTACACCTTC. It is translated as CASSLSLQGTNGYTF.

The V and J genes are TRBV6-5 and TRBJ2-5, with 11 bases fitting TRBD2. The V and J ends lost 5 bases and 6 bases, in that order; junction bases with no gene match: 8. Germline loops: CDR1 MNHEY, CDR2 SVGAGI. CDR3 length: 15 amino acids. CDR3 in DNA: TGTGCCAGCAGTAACCTAGCGGGAGGAGGAAAGACCCAGTACTTC. Its translation: CASSNLAGGGKTQYF.

The V gene is TRBV5-6, the J gene TRBJ1-3; unclear D gene. From germline, CDR1 is SGHDT and CDR2 YYEEEE. This CDR3 region has 15 residues. With 0 bases removed from V and 2 bases from J, the gap between germline ends came to 9 bases. The CDR3 loop reads CASSLGWRAGNTIYF. As DNA, the CDR3 is TGTGCCAGCAGCTTGGGCTGGAGAGCTGGAAACACCATATATTTT.

The chain has TRBV5-1 and TRBJ1-2; tentatively, D is TRBD1 (5 bases). V lost 5 bases and J 3 bases, leaving 17 bases between the germline ends. Per germline, CDR1 SGHRS and CDR2 YFSETQ. The CDR3 sequence is 15 residues long. This CDR3 reads CASRVVAAGDYGYTF. As DNA, the CDR3 is TGCGCCAGCAGGGTCGTCGCAGCGGGGGACTATGGCTACACCTTC.

The chain carries TRBV27 and TRBJ2-7; 9 nucleotides line up with TRBD2. Trimming cost V 2 bases and J 4 bases; bases outside gene matches: 9. The CDR3 length is 16 residues. Germline CDR1 reads MNHEY; CDR2 reads SMNVEV (reference sequence). CDR3 protein: CASSLSLPSGMYEQYF. In DNA form, the CDR3 reads TGTGCCAGCAGTTTAAGTCTGCCTAGCGGGATGTACGAGCAGTACTTC.

CDR3 amino acids: CASSLSMGRGPFF. DNA of the CDR3: TGTGCCAGCAGCTTGTCGATGGGCAGGGGGCCGTTCTTC. This chain uses TRBV5-6 with TRBJ2-1, with 8 bases lining up with TRBD1. V was pared by 1 base and J by 15 bases, with 9 bases of the junction left unmatched. This CDR3 has 13 amino acids. Looked up from germline, CDR1 is SGHDT and CDR2 is YYEEEE.

V is TRBV28 and J is TRBJ1-2; D may be TRBD1 (6 bases). The CDR3 is made up of 15 amino acids. V shed 5 bases and J shed 3 bases, with 16 bases lying between them. Germline CDR1 and CDR2: MDHEN and SYDVKM. CDR3 in DNA: TGTGCCAGCAGTCGGTCCCAGGGGCGTTACTATGGCTACACCTTC. Translating gives CASSRSQGRYYGYTF.

Here the CDR3 DNA reads TGTGCCAGCAGCAGGACAGGGGAAGCTTACGAGCAGTACTTC. It translates to CASSRTGEAYEQYF. The gene calls are TRBV6-5 and TRBJ2-7; 9 positions match TRBD1. Germline trimming cut 6 bases from V and 4 bases from J; bases unmatched to any gene: 7. Germline CDR1 is MNHEY and CDR2 is SVGAGI. The CDR3 length is 14 residues.

This sequence joins TRBV3-1 (or the pseudogene TRBV3-2) and TRBJ1-1; 7 bases align to TRBD1. CDR3 length: 13 residues. Per the germline V gene, CDR1 is LGHDT and CDR2 is YNNKEL (reference sequence). V was clipped by 4 bases and J by 10 bases; unmatched bases: 9. The CDR3 DNA follows: TGTGCCAGCAGCCTTAGAGTCGGGACAGTAGCTTTCTTT. Protein product: CASSLRVGTVAFF.

The CDR3 bases are TGTGCCAGCAGCCTGACGGGGGTTCAGGCTGAAGCTTTCTTT. Translating it yields CASSLTGVQAEAFF. J is TRBJ1-1 and V is TRBV7-6; D perhaps matches TRBD1 (5 bases). CDR1 and CDR2 (germline): SGHVS, FNYEAQ. This CDR3 is built from 14 residues. The germline V and J ends were trimmed by 5 bases and 6 bases, with 16 bases remaining between them.

The chain uses TRBV11-2 and TRBJ2-3; unclear D gene. The CDR3 is 16 amino acids. Germline V gene lookup returns CDR1 SGHAT and CDR2 FQNNGV. V gave up 1 base and J gave up 0 bases, with 11 bases separating them. This chain's CDR3 is CASSLGLASSTDTQYF. CDR3 bases: TGTGCCAGCAGCTTAGGGCTGGCTTCTAGCACAGATACGCAGTATTTT. The full variable domain, completed using reference TRBV11-2 and TRBJ2-3, is EAGVAQSPRYKIIEKRQSVAFWCNPISGHATLYWYQQILGQGPKLLIQFQNNGVVDDSQLPKDRFSAERLKGVDSTLKIQPAKLEDSAVYLCASSLGLASSTDTQYFGPGTRLTVL.

The genes are TRBV3-1 (or the pseudogene TRBV3-2) and TRBJ2-3, with a weak D call TRBD1 (6 bases). With 1 base removed from V and 5 bases from J, the gap between germline ends came to 16 bases. The CDR3 runs to 16 residues. In germline, CDR1 is LGHDT, CDR2 YNNKEL (reference sequence). The CDR3, as DNA: TGTGCCAGCAGCCAAGGTACAGGGTCCCTCCTAGATACGCAGTATTTT. Translation: CASSQGTGSLLDTQYF.

To note about this clone: Other nucleotide sequences in the sample specify the same CDR3. The genes are TRBV2 and TRBJ1-2, with D unclear. V gave up 4 bases and J gave up 2 bases, with 8 bases separating them. This CDR3 has 13 amino acids. Germline CDR1 and CDR2: SNHLY and FYNNEI. CDR3 residues: CASSGATNYGYTF. CDR3 nucleotide sequence: TGTGCCAGCAGTGGGGCGACGAACTATGGCTACACCTTC.

This clone has just one count. The V gene is TRBV5-4, the J gene TRBJ2-7; 9 bases map to TRBD1. The junction had 5 bases not matched to a gene; V was cut back by 4 bases and J by 6 bases. Germline-derived CDR1 and CDR2 are SGHNT and YYREEE (reference sequence). The CDR3 has 13 residues. The CDR3 loop is CASSPRTGVEQYF. The CDR3, as DNA: TGTGCCAGCAGCCCCCGGACAGGGGTCGAGCAGTACTTC.

V is TRBV6-5 and J is TRBJ2-7, with TRBD2 matching 12 bases. The germline V gene encodes CDR1 MNHEY and CDR2 SVGAGI. The CDR3 runs to 15 residues. The J segment lost 7 bases and the V segment lost 6 bases, leaving 10 bases of the junction unmatched. The CDR3, as DNA: TGTGCCAGCAGGACTAGCGGGAGCTACGGATGGGAGCAGTACTTC. Its protein product is CASRTSGSYGWEQYF.

The chain joins TRBV7-2 to TRBJ2-2; D remains ambiguous. The CDR3 consists of 17 residues. Germline CDR1 is SGHTA and CDR2 is FQGNSA. V dropped 1 base and J dropped 5 bases, with 17 bases sitting between them. This chain's CDR3 is CASSLETLPGGTGELFF. The CDR3 DNA is TGTGCCAGCAGCTTAGAAACTTTGCCGGGTGGGACCGGGGAGCTGTTTTTT.

This chain links TRBV30 with TRBJ2-7; TRBD1 matches at 9 bases. The CDR3 loop spans 14 amino acids. The junction had 5 bases not matched to a gene; V was cut back by 2 bases and J by 3 bases. Germline CDR1 is GTSNPN and CDR2 is SVGIG (reference sequence). CDR3 coding DNA: TGTGCCTGGAGTTTCGGGACAGGGAACTACGAGCAGTACTTC. This encodes CAWSFGTGNYEQYF.

The chain uses TRBV4-2 and TRBJ2-7, with 7 bases matching TRBD1. V lost 3 bases to trimming and J lost 6 bases; unmatched junction nucleotides: 8. In germline, CDR1 is LGHNA, CDR2 YNFKEQ. The CDR3 length is 14 residues. CDR3 coding DNA: TGTGCCAGCAGCCACCGAGACAGGGCAGGCGAGCAGTACTTC. Amino acids: CASSHRDRAGEQYF.

This chain links TRBV28 with TRBJ1-5; D possibly corresponds to TRBD1 (5 bases). There are 14 residues in the CDR3. Germline values: CDR1 MDHEN, CDR2 SYDVKM. V was cut by 4 bases and J by 0 bases, with 7 bases left in between. CDR3 coding DNA: TGTGCCAGCAGTTCGGACACTAGCAATCAGCCCCAGCATTTT. Protein sequence: CASSSDTSNQPQHF. Variable domain in full (rest from reference TRBV28 and TRBJ1-5): DVKVTQSSRYLVKRTGEKVFLECVQDMDHENMFWYRQDPGLGLRLIYFSYDVKMKEKGDIPEGYSVSREKKERFSLILESASTNQTSMYLCASSSDTSNQPQHFGDGTRLSIL.